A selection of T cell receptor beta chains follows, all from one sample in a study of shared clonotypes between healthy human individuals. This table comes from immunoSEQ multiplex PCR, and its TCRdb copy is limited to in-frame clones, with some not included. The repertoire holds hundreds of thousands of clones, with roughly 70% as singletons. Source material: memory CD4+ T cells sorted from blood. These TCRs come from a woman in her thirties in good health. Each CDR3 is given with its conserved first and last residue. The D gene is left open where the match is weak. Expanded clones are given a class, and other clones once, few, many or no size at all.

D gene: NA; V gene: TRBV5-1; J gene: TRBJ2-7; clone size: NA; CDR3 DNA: TGCGCCAGCAGCGGCGCGGGACGACACTACGAGCAGTACTTC; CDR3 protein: CASSGAGRHYEQYF
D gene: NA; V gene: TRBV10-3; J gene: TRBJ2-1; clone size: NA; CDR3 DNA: TGTGCCATCAAGGGCTACAATGAGCAGTTCTTC; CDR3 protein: CAIKGYNEQFF
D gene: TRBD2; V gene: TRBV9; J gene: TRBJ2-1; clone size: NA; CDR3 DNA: TGTGCCAGCAGCGTAAGGGCGGGAGATTACAATGAGCAGTTCTTC; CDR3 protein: CASSVRAGDYNEQFF
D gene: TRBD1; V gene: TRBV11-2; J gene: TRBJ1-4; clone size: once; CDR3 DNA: TGTGCCAGCAGCTTAGTACTGGGACAGGTTAATGAAAAACTGTTTTTT; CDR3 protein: CASSLVLGQVNEKLFF
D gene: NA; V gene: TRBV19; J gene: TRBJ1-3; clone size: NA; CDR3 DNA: TGTGCCAGTATAGACAATACCTCTGGAAACACCATATATTTT; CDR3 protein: CASIDNTSGNTIYF
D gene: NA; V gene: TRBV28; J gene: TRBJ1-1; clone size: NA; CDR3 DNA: TGTGCCACAACCTCCGTGGGAAGGGCAAGTGAAGCTTTCTTT; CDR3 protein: CATTSVGRASEAFF
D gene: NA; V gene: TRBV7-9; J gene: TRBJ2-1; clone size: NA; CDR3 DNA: TGTGCCAGCAGCTTGAGTTCCAGGAATGAGCAGTTCTTC; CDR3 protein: CASSLSSRNEQFF
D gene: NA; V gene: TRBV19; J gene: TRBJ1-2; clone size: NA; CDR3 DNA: TGTGCCAGTAGTATTCTTCCGGACACGGGCCTTGGTGGCTACACCTTC; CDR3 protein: CASSILPDTGLGGYTF
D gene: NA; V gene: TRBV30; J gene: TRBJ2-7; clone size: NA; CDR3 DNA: TGTGCCTGGATATTCGAGCAGTACTTC; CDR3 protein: CAWIFEQYF
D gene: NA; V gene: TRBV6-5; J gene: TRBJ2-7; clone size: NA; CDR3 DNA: TGTGCCAGTTCAGCCGGACCCCTGACCTCCTACGAGCAGTACTTC; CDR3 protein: CASSAGPLTSYEQYF
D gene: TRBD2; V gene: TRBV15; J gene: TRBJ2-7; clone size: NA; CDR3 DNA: TGTGCCACCAGCAGAGATTCCGGGACTAGCGGGGTATACGAGCAGTACTTC; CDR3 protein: CATSRDSGTSGVYEQYF
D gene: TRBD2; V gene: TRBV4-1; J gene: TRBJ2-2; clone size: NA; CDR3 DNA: TGCGCCAGCAAGGTTCTAGGTAGCGGGAACGGCGGGGAGCTGTTTTTT; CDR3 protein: CASKVLGSGNGGELFF
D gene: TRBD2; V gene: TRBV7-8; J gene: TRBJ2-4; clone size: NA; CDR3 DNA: TGTGCCAGCAGCCCAAAACCTCGAGGGGAGGGTGTCAAAAACATTCAGTACTTC; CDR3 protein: CASSPKPRGEGVKNIQYF
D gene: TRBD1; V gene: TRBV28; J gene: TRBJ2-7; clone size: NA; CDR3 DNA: TGTGCCAGCAGTCCCTCCGGACAGGGAGGCTCCTACGAGCAGTACTTC; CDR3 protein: CASSPSGQGGSYEQYF
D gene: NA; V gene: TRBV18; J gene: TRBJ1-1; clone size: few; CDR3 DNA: TGTGCCAGCGGAGGGACGAACACTGAAGCTTTCTTT; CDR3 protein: CASGGTNTEAFF
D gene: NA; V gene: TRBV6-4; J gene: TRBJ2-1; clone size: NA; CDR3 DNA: TGTGCCAGCAGCCCCGGGGTAACCGACTTTAATGAGCAGTTCTTC; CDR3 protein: CASSPGVTDFNEQFF
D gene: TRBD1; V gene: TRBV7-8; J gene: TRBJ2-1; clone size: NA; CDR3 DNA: TGTGCCAGCAGCGCACGACAGGGAATCAGCTCCTACAATGAGCAGTTCTTC; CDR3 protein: CASSARQGISSYNEQFF
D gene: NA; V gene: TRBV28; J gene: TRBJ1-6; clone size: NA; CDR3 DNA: TGTGCCAGCAGTTTGGGAGGGGGAAGGAACTCCTATAATTCACCCCTCCACTTT; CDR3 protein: CASSLGGGRNSYNSPLHF
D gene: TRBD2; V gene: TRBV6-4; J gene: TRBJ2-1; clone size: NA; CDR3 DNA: TGTGCCAGCAGTGACTCTAGCGGGCGAGACAATGAGCAGTTCTTC; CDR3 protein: CASSDSSGRDNEQFF
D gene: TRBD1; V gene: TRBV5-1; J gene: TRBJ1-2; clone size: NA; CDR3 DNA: TGCGCCAGCAGCACCGGGACAGGACCTAACTATGGCTACACCTTC; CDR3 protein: CASSTGTGPNYGYTF
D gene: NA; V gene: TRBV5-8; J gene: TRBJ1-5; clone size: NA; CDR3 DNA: TGTGCCAGCAGCCCCGGAGTGGGGGCAACCAATCAGCCCCAGCATTTT; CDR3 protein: CASSPGVGATNQPQHF
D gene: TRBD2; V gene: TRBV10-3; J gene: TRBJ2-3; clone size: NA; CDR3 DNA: TGTGCCATCACCGCTGCGGGACTAGACACAGATACGCAGTATTTT; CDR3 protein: CAITAAGLDTDTQYF
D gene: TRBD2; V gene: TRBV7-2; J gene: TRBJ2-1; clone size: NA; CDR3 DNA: TGTGCCAGCAGCTTAGCCGCGGTACTAGCGGGACGCTACAATGAGCAGTTCTTC; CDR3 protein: CASSLAAVLAGRYNEQFF
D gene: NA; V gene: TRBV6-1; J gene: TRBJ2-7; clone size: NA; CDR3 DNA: TGTGCCAGCAGTGGAAACTCGAGGACAGACTTATACGAGCAGTACTTC; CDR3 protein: CASSGNSRTDLYEQYF
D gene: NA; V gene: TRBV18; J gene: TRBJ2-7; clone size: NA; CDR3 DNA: TGTGCCAGCTCACCACAGGGATCCGAGCAGTACTTC; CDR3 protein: CASSPQGSEQYF
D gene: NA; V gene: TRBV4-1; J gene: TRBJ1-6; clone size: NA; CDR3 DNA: TGCGCCAGCAGCCAAGACTTAGGTTCAGCGAGCTCCTATAATTCACCCCTCCACTTT; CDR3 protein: CASSQDLGSASSYNSPLHF
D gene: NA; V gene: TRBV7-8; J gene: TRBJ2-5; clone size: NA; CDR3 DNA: TGTGCCAGCAGCCAGATCCTTATGCGGCAAGAGACCCAGTACTTC; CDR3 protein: CASSQILMRQETQYF
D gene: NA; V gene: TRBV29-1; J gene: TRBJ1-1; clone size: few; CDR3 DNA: TGCAGCGTCTCACATGGGAACACTGAAGCTTTCTTT; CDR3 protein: CSVSHGNTEAFF
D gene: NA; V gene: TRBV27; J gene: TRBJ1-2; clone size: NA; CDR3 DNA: TGTGCCAGCAGTTTAACGGGACCGAGCTATGGCTACACCTTC; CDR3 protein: CASSLTGPSYGYTF
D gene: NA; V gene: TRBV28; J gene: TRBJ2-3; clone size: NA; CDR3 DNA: TGTGCCAGCAGTTTCCCCAGGCAAACATTTTTAGATACGCAGTATTTT; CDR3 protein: CASSFPRQTFLDTQYF
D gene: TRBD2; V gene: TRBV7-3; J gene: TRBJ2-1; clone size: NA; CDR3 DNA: TGTGCCAGCAGCCCCAATCCCGGACTAGTGTACAATGAGCAGTTCTTC; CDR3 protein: CASSPNPGLVYNEQFF
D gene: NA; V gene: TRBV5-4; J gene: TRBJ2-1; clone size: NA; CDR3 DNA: TGTGCCAGCAGCTACGAGTGGGACAATACTGGTGAGCAGTTCTTC; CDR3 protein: CASSYEWDNTGEQFF
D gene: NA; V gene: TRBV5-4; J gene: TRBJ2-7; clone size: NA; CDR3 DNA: TGTGCCAGCAGCTCAAGAACTAGGGACGAGCAGTACTTC; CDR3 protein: CASSSRTRDEQYF